A single T cell receptor beta chain is shown here with its context. This specimen belongs to a study of T cell repertoires in cytomegalovirus infection. One entry per CDR3 protein, called by TCRdb with MiXCR from the reads. The sample carries about 740,000 distinct CDR3 sequences, 35% recorded once. In germline, CDR1 is SGHNT, CDR2 YENEEA. This CDR3 contains 15 residues. V was clipped by 1 base and J by 3 bases, with 13 bases between them. The chain is built from TRBV11-3 and TRBJ2-7; possible D gene TRBD2, 5 bases. This sequence was found in a human donor in good health (CMV status not recorded). Some clones in this sample may be carry-over from other donors' samples. Sequencing was carried out using PBMCs. CDR3 bases: TGTGCCAGCAGCTTAGGGGAGACGGAAGACTACGAGCAGTACTTC. This gives the protein CASSLGETEDYEQYF. The complete variable domain, with remaining parts taken from reference TRBV11-3 and TRBJ2-7, reads EAGVVQSPRYKIIEKKQPVAFWCNPISGHNTLYWYLQNLGQGPELLIRYENEEAVDDSQLPKDRFSAERLKGVDSTLKIQPAELGDSAVYLCASSLGETEDYEQYFGPGTRLTVT.